The rows below give T cell receptor beta chains drawn from one sample of a study of blood T cell repertoires in COVID-19. Data came from immunoSEQ multiplex PCR; TCRdb stores just in-frame clones and leaves some out. This table has 150,000 to 200,000 clones, about 86% appearing once. Material for sequencing was peripheral blood. The receptor set was obtained from a man aged 45-65 years with active or convalescent COVID-19. Each CDR3 is given with its conserved first and last residue. A D gene is named only where the DNA matches it firmly. Only some rows state a clone size, as once, few, many or a class for expanded clones.

D gene,J gene,V gene,clone size,CDR3 protein,CDR3 DNA
-,TRBJ2-7,TRBV4-1,-,CASSWGSIDYEQYF,TGCGCCAGCAGTTGGGGCTCGATAGACTACGAGCAGTACTTC
-,TRBJ1-4,TRBV28,-,CASSGELATNEKLFF,TGTGCCAGCTCGGGGGAATTGGCAACTAATGAAAAACTGTTTTTT
-,TRBJ1-2,TRBV30,-,CAWSQGFNYGYTF,TGTGCCTGGAGTCAGGGATTTAACTATGGCTACACCTTC
TRBD1,TRBJ2-3,TRBV2,-,CASSEYGTASTDTQYF,TGTGCCAGCAGTGAATATGGGACAGCTAGCACAGATACGCAGTATTTT
-,TRBJ2-1,TRBV3-1/TRBV3-2,-,CASSQVAGTLNEQFF,TGTGCCAGCAGCCAAGTCGCGGGAACCCTCAATGAGCAGTTCTTC
TRBD2,TRBJ2-1,TRBV9,-,CASSVAPTAGEGGEQFF,TGTGCCAGCAGCGTAGCTCCCACAGCGGGAGAAGGAGGTGAGCAGTTCTTC
TRBD1,TRBJ2-1,TRBV5-4,-,CASSLVTGINEQFF,TGTGCCAGCAGCTTGGTGACAGGGATCAATGAGCAGTTCTTC
-,TRBJ1-4,TRBV18,-,CASSPAGIGEKLFF,TGTGCCAGCTCGCCGGCAGGAATTGGCGAAAAACTGTTTTTT
-,TRBJ2-3,TRBV9,-,CASNRQANTDTQYF,TGTGCCAGCAATAGGCAGGCTAACACAGATACGCAGTATTTT
-,TRBJ2-2,TRBV18,-,CASSPERPGTGELFF,TGTGCCAGCTCACCTGAACGGCCGGGCACCGGGGAGCTGTTTTTT
TRBD1,TRBJ2-4,TRBV19,-,CASSISGTGGKYIQYF,TGTGCCAGTAGTATTTCCGGGACAGGGGGCAAGTACATTCAGTACTTC
-,TRBJ1-1,TRBV11-2,-,CASSLEAGNTEAFF,TGTGCCAGCAGCTTAGAGGCAGGGAACACTGAAGCTTTCTTT
-,TRBJ1-5,TRBV7-2,-,CASSFDRVAGNQPQHF,TGTGCCAGCAGCTTTGACAGAGTGGCCGGGAATCAGCCCCAGCATTTT
-,TRBJ1-1,TRBV3-1/TRBV3-2,-,CASSLRADTEAFF,TGTGCCAGCAGCCTGCGGGCGGACACTGAAGCTTTCTTT
TRBD2,TRBJ2-7,TRBV7-2,-,CASSLGSSGVAYEQYF,TGTGCCAGCAGCTTAGGGTCTAGCGGGGTCGCCTACGAGCAGTACTTC
-,TRBJ1-2,TRBV30,-,CAWARGGYGYTF,TGTGCCTGGGCAAGGGGGGGCTATGGCTACACCTTC
-,TRBJ1-1,TRBV10-1,-,CASFHPQVFTEAFF,TGCGCCAGCTTCCACCCCCAGGTTTTTACTGAAGCTTTCTTT
-,TRBJ2-7,TRBV7-2,few,CASSLRTVTYEQYF,TGTGCCAGCAGCTTAAGGACAGTCACCTACGAGCAGTACTTC
TRBD1,TRBJ2-7,TRBV3-1/TRBV3-2,-,CASSQVTGANEQYF,TGTGCCAGCAGCCAAGTTACAGGGGCCAACGAGCAGTACTTC
TRBD1,TRBJ1-1,TRBV3-1/TRBV3-2,-,CASSRPRGLAEAFF,TGTGCCAGCAGCCGCCCCAGGGGGCTCGCTGAAGCTTTCTTT
-,TRBJ2-2,TRBV5-6,once,CASSLQGSNTGELFF,TGTGCCAGCAGCTTGCAGGGTTCGAACACCGGGGAGCTGTTTTTT
-,TRBJ1-5,TRBV3-1/TRBV3-2,-,CASSQGGNQPQHF,TGTGCCAGCAGCCAAGGAGGCAATCAGCCCCAGCATTTT
TRBD1,TRBJ1-1,TRBV5-1,-,CASSMDRGNTEAFF,TGCGCCAGCAGCATGGACAGGGGAAACACTGAAGCTTTCTTT
TRBD1,TRBJ2-2,TRBV2,once,CASSEPRGLETGELFF,TGTGCCAGCAGTGAACCCAGGGGGCTGGAGACCGGGGAGCTGTTTTTT
TRBD2,TRBJ2-1,TRBV4-1,-,CASSHFGGRDLGNEQFF,TGCGCCAGCAGCCATTTCGGCGGGAGAGACTTGGGGAATGAGCAGTTCTTC
TRBD1,TRBJ2-1,TRBV3-1/TRBV3-2,-,CASSPRTGLLPNEQFF,TGTGCCAGCAGCCCCCGGACAGGTTTACTACCCAATGAGCAGTTCTTC
TRBD1,TRBJ1-4,TRBV7-2,-,CASSLATGEIEKLFF,TGTGCCAGCAGCTTAGCGACAGGGGAAATTGAAAAACTGTTTTTT
-,TRBJ1-2,TRBV7-9,-,CASSFRGGYTF,TGTGCCAGCAGCTTCCGGGGGGGCTACACCTTC
-,TRBJ1-2,TRBV10-3,-,CAISESEENGYTF,TGTGCCATCAGTGAGTCGGAGGAGAATGGCTACACCTTC
TRBD1,TRBJ1-6,TRBV5-1,-,CASSLGSGTANSPLHF,TGCGCCAGCAGCTTGGGTTCCGGGACAGCTAATTCACCCCTCCACTTT
TRBD2,TRBJ2-1,TRBV7-9,-,CASSPLAEQFF,TGTGCCAGCTCCCCACTAGCGGAGCAGTTCTTC